The next 2 T cell receptor beta chains were all read from a single sample in a study of patients and donors after allogeneic stem cell transplantation. A single record per CDR3 protein comes from TCRdb applying MiXCR to the RT-PCR reads. Of 150,000 to 200,000 distinct CDR3 sequences listed, 30% are singletons. The source material was blood, either unsorted or a sorted T cell fraction (not recorded which). Receptors were obtained from a human donor who was either an allogeneic HSCT recipient or a stem cell or donor lymphocyte infusion donor (not recorded which). It is not recorded whose cells these are; they may come from a transplant donor.

The rearrangement links TRBV15 to TRBJ1-1; TRBD1 is a possible D gene (6 bases). The germline V gene has CDR1 LNHNV and CDR2 YYDKDF (reference sequence). This CDR3 is 14 amino acids long. V was cut by 5 bases and J by 1 base, with 11 bases left in between. CDR3 sequence: CATSYRDTNTEAFF. CDR3 sequence (DNA): TGTGCCACCAGCTACCGGGACACGAACACTGAAGCTTTCTTT. Complete variable domain (other parts from reference TRBV15 and TRBJ1-1): DAMVIQNPRYQVTQFGKPVTLSCSQTLNHNVMYWYQQKSSQAPKLLFHYYDKDFNNEADTPDNFQSRRPNTSFCFLDIRSPGLGDTAMYLCATSYRDTNTEAFFGQGTRLTVV.

The chain links TRBV29-1 to TRBJ2-2; 9 nucleotides line up with TRBD2. Germline values: CDR1 SQVTM, CDR2 ANQGSEA. V lost 4 bases to trimming and J lost 1 base; unmatched junction nucleotides: 7. The CDR3 totals 16 residues. The CDR3 DNA reads TGCAGCGTTGCGGGTAGCGGGAGATTGAACACCGGGGAGCTGTTTTTT. This encodes CSVAGSGRLNTGELFF.